The 14 T cell receptor beta chains presented below share a single source sample, sequenced in a study of T cells in Graves' hyperthyroidism and ophthalmopathy. Template material for amplifying TCR beta CDR3 regions consisted of RNA transcripts. When the TCR CDR3 underwent first-round RT-PCR, the HTBI primer set was used. TCRdb reanalysed the multiplex PCR reads using MiXCR and keeps one entry per CDR3 protein. The profile shows around 340,000 distinct CDR3 sequences, roughly 15% of them singletons. Input material: blood. The receptors were gathered from a man between 25 and 39 years old with Graves' hyperthyroidism.

This clonotype was detected many times. J is TRBJ2-5 and V is TRBV3-1; TRBD1 might be the D (6 bases). This CDR3 spans 17 amino acids. In germline, CDR1 is LGHDT, CDR2 YNNKEL (reference sequence). The ends were cut back, 3 bases at V and 2 bases at J, with 19 bases in the middle. CDR3 in amino acids: CASSHPKGEWDQETQYF. CDR3 bases: TGTGCCAGCAGCCACCCGAAGGGGGAGTGGGATCAAGAGACCCAGTACTTC.

This clonotype has a count of ten or more. The chain links TRBV11-2 to TRBJ2-1, with a tentative D call TRBD1 (6 bases). The ends were cut back, 4 bases at V and 9 bases at J, with 10 bases in the middle. Germline CDR1 reads SGHAT; CDR2 reads FQNNGV. CDR3 length: 12 residues. This CDR3 is CASSYRVPEQFF. CDR3 bases: TGTGCCAGCAGCTACAGGGTGCCTGAGCAGTTCTTC.

This clonotype was seen repeatedly, ten times or more. The chain links TRBV29-1 to TRBJ2-7; TRBD1 aligns across 8 bases. The CDR3 contains 12 residues. J gave up 5 bases and V 7 bases, and 7 bases lay outside the gene matches. The germline V gene has CDR1 SQVTM and CDR2 ANQGSEA. CDR3: CSAGTGGDEQYF. DNA of the CDR3: TGCAGCGCCGGGACAGGCGGCGACGAGCAGTACTTC.

The chain links TRBV19 to TRBJ2-6; D uncertain. Germline V gives CDR1 LNHDA, CDR2 SQIVND (reference sequence). The CDR3 sequence is 14 residues long. V was clipped by 5 bases and J by 0 bases, with 5 bases between them. CDR3 DNA: TGTGCCAGTAGTTCCTACTCTGGGGCCAACGTCCTGACTTTC. It encodes CASSSYSGANVLTF.

The chain combines TRBV6-2 or TRBV6-3 with TRBJ1-2, with 7 nucleotides matching TRBD1. J was trimmed by 8 bases and V by 2 bases; bases with no gene match: 5. The CDR3 loop spans 13 amino acids. The V gene's germline CDR1 is MNHEY and CDR2 SVGEGT. The CDR3 loop reads CASSYEAGGGYTF. In nucleotides, the CDR3 is TGTGCCAGCAGTTACGAGGCAGGGGGGGGCTACACCTTC.

This clonotype was found a few times. One base away lies a much larger clone, so this may be a sequencing read error. The chain combines TRBV20-1 with TRBJ2-1, with TRBD2 identical over 7 bases. There are 16 residues in the CDR3. After removal of 1 base from V and 2 bases from J, the junction contained 8 bases not matched to a gene. Germline assignment: CDR1 DFQATT and CDR2 SNEGSKA (reference sequence). CDR3 residues: CSARGGIAGTYNEQFF. The DNA of the CDR3 is TGCAGTGCTAGAGGGGGAATAGCGGGTACCTACAATGAGCAGTTCTTC.

The chain links TRBV3-1 to TRBJ2-1, with D perhaps given as TRBD1 or TRBD2 (5 bases each). Germline assignment: CDR1 LGHDT and CDR2 YNNKEL (reference sequence). V gave up 2 bases and J gave up 6 bases, with 11 bases separating them. CDR3 length equals 14 residues. For the CDR3, the DNA is TGTGCCAGCAGCCAAAAGGGACCACTCAATGAGCAGTTCTTC. Translated, it gives CASSQKGPLNEQFF.

This chain connects TRBV27 to TRBJ2-7; 11 positions match TRBD2. CDR3 length: 14 residues. From germline, CDR1 is MNHEY and CDR2 SMNVEV (reference sequence). V lost 7 bases, J lost 2 bases, and 4 bases stayed unmatched. The DNA of the CDR3 is TGTGCCAGCAAGAGACTAGCGGGACCCTACGAGCAGTACTTC. Encoded protein: CASKRLAGPYEQYF.

This clonotype was counted between two and nine times. The chain combines TRBV5-1 with TRBJ2-1; 11 bases fit TRBD2. The J segment lost 15 bases and the V segment lost 4 bases, leaving 9 bases of the junction unmatched. The CDR3 has 13 residues. Germline V gene sequence: CDR1 SGHRS, CDR2 YFSETQ. CDR3 bases: TGCGCCAGCAGCGTAACTAGCGGGGGCGCGGGGTTCTTC. Its protein product is CASSVTSGGAGFF.

This clonotype was counted at least ten times. The chain links TRBV18 to TRBJ2-2; D is unclear. V dropped 4 bases and J dropped 3 bases, with 12 bases sitting between them. Germline loops: CDR1 KGHSH, CDR2 LQKENI. CDR3 length: 15 residues. The CDR3 protein is CASSLAYGYTGELFF. Here the CDR3 DNA reads TGTGCCAGCTCACTCGCATACGGCTACACCGGGGAGCTGTTTTTT.

This clonotype was found a few times. This may stem from a read error, because a much larger clone lies one nucleotide away. V usage is TRBV6-5 and J usage is TRBJ2-3; 9 positions match TRBD2. The J segment lost 6 bases and the V segment lost 4 bases, leaving 5 bases of the junction unmatched. Per the germline V gene, CDR1 is MNHEY and CDR2 is SVGAGI. The CDR3 is 14 residues long. The CDR3 coding sequence is TGTGCCAGCAGTTGTAGCGGGAGAGCGGATACGCAGTATTTT. This gives the protein CASSCSGRADTQYF.

The genes are TRBV20-1 and TRBJ2-3, with 11 positions matching TRBD2. CDR1 is DFQATT and CDR2 is SNEGSKA in the germline V gene (reference sequence). Trimming cost V 5 bases and J 5 bases; bases outside gene matches: 12. The CDR3 is 16 amino acids. CDR3 residues: CSASPLAGGPGDTQYF. In nucleotides, the CDR3 is TGCAGTGCTTCACCCTTAGCGGGAGGGCCGGGAGATACGCAGTATTTT.

The rearrangement joins TRBV10-1 to TRBJ2-5, with a weak D call TRBD1 (6 bases). Trimming removed 6 bases at V and 1 base at J, with 9 bases between. Germline loops: CDR1 WNHNN, CDR2 SYGVQD (reference sequence). The CDR3 is 13 amino acids. This CDR3 reads CASSRDIQETQYF. The CDR3, as DNA: TGCGCCAGCAGCCGGGACATCCAAGAGACCCAGTACTTC.

This clonotype appeared many times. The V gene is TRBV5-4, the J gene TRBJ2-5; TRBD1 aligns across 7 bases. Germline CDR1 SGHNT, CDR2 YYREEE (reference sequence). The J segment lost 2 bases and the V segment lost 0 bases, leaving 10 bases of the junction unmatched. The CDR3 is 17 amino acids. The CDR3 region is CASSLGGYRGGQETQYF. In DNA, the CDR3 is TGTGCCAGCAGCTTGGGGGGATACAGGGGCGGGCAAGAGACCCAGTACTTC.